These 4 T cell receptor beta chains came from one sample sequenced in a study of technical replicates of blood from a handful of donors. Assay: immunoSEQ multiplex PCR; the TCRdb copy retains only in-frame clones and omits some. The repertoire has 84,000 or so clones, roughly 94% of them found once; the top ten carry approximately 0.25%. The specimen sequenced was T cells isolated from PBMCs. The receptors were sampled from a human donor in good health.

The rearrangement uses TRBV5-1 and TRBJ2-5; 12 nucleotides agree with TRBD1. With V trimmed by 0 bases and J by 7 bases, 7 bases remained unmatched. Germline V lookup: CDR1 SGHRS, CDR2 YFSETQ. The CDR3 length is 16 residues. The CDR3 region has the DNA TGCGCCAGCAGCTTGGTCGGGACAGGGGGCTCAGGGACCCAGTACTTC. This codes for CASSLVGTGGSGTQYF.

This clone was observed once. The chain carries TRBV12-5 and TRBJ2-1; 8 nucleotides line up with TRBD1. CDR1 is LGHNT and CDR2 is FRNRAP in the germline V gene. V shed 7 bases, J shed 5 bases, and the junction held 10 bases outside the gene matches. This CDR3 has 15 residues. The CDR3 DNA reads TGTGCTAGTGCCATTACAGGGGGTTGGGACAATGAGCAGTTCTTC. Protein sequence: CASAITGGWDNEQFF.

V usage is TRBV18 and J usage is TRBJ1-1; TRBD1 matches at 9 bases. This CDR3 contains 15 residues. Germline lookup yields CDR1 KGHSH and CDR2 LQKENI. V lost 4 bases and J lost 3; bases outside the gene matches: 6. The CDR3 coding sequence is TGTGCCAGCTCACGGACGACAGGGGGAGACACTGAAGCTTTCTTT. The encoded protein is CASSRTTGGDTEAFF.

The chain joins TRBV5-4 to TRBJ2-7, with D perhaps TRBD1 (6 bases). The CDR3 sequence is 14 residues long. Trimming removed 0 bases from V and 2 bases from J, with 9 bases in between. CDR1 and CDR2 (germline): SGHNT, YYREEE (reference sequence). In DNA form, the CDR3 reads TGTGCCAGCAGCTTGGACAGGGTCACCTACGAGCAGTACTTC. It codes for CASSLDRVTYEQYF.